These 24 T cell receptor beta chains share one sample of origin, sequenced in a study of blood T cell repertoires in COVID-19. Sequencing used immunoSEQ multiplex PCR; TCRdb keeps in-frame clones, though not all of them. The sample contains hundreds of thousands of clones, about nine tenths of which appear only once. The material sequenced was peripheral blood. The receptors stem from a woman younger than 45 with COVID-19, enrolled during active disease.

The chain couples TRBV6-6 to TRBJ2-7, with TRBD1 as a possible D gene (6 bases). The CDR3 is made up of 15 amino acids. Trimming took 0 bases from V and 2 from J, leaving 11 bases between them. The germline V gene has CDR1 MNHNY and CDR2 SVGAGI (reference sequence). CDR3 loop: CASSYSSEGAYEQYF. The CDR3 coding sequence is TGTGCCAGCAGTTACTCCTCCGAGGGGGCCTACGAGCAGTACTTC.

The chain employs TRBV28 and TRBJ2-1; 12 nucleotides align to TRBD2. The junction had 7 bases not matched to a gene; V was cut back by 3 bases and J by 1 base. Germline lookup yields CDR1 MDHEN and CDR2 SYDVKM. The length of the CDR3 is 18 residues. CDR3 sequence reads: CASSFPLAGGPSYNEQFF. The CDR3 DNA follows: TGTGCCAGCAGTTTCCCGCTAGCGGGGGGGCCGTCCTACAATGAGCAGTTCTTC.

The chain uses TRBV6-5 and TRBJ1-2; D is undetermined. The CDR3 is 14 residues long. CDR1 is MNHEY, CDR2 SVGAGI, per germline. The germline V and J ends were trimmed by 7 bases and 2 bases, with 14 bases remaining between them. For the CDR3, the DNA is TGTGCCAGCACCAGGCACCGGGAAAACTATGGCTACACCTTC. It is translated as CASTRHRENYGYTF.

This chain joins TRBV6-5 and TRBJ1-1, with D perhaps TRBD1 (5 bases). Trimming removed 8 bases at V and 1 base at J, with 11 bases between. CDR1 MNHEY and CDR2 SVGAGI come from the germline V gene. CDR3 length: 13 amino acids. The DNA for the CDR3 is TGTGCCAGCCACCAGGGCCCGAACACTGAAGCTTTCTTT. Protein product: CASHQGPNTEAFF.

V gene TRBV5-4 combines with J gene TRBJ2-5; tentatively, D is TRBD1 (6 bases). Trimming pared 4 bases from V and 4 bases from J, leaving 20 bases between. The CDR3 sequence is 16 residues long. The germline CDR1 and CDR2 sequences are SGHNT and YYREEE (reference sequence). In DNA form, the CDR3 reads TGTGCCAGCAGCCTGGGGCCAGGGGATCCCACAGAGACCCAGTACTTC. As protein: CASSLGPGDPTETQYF.

As to this clone: This same CDR3 is encoded by further DNA sequences in the sample. V is TRBV28 and J is TRBJ1-2; no clear D. CDR1 is MDHEN and CDR2 is SYDVKM in the germline V gene. Trimming removed 2 bases from V and 5 bases from J, with 12 bases in between. This CDR3 is built from 14 residues. CDR3: CASSLSRGGYGYTF. In nucleotides, the CDR3 is TGTGCCAGCAGTTTAAGCCGGGGTGGTTATGGCTACACCTTC.

This clone was recorded once. J is TRBJ1-1 and V is TRBV11-2; the match to TRBD1 covers 7 bases. The trim removed 5 bases at V and 4 bases at J, leaving 10 bases unmatched. Germline V CDR1 and CDR2: SGHAT, FQNNGV. CDR3 length equals 15 residues. CDR3 protein: CASSAGTVRITEAFF. In DNA form, the CDR3 reads TGTGCCAGCAGCGCCGGGACAGTACGAATCACTGAAGCTTTCTTT.

The gene calls are TRBV5-6 and TRBJ2-3; D perhaps matches TRBD1 (6 bases). V lost 4 bases and J lost 6, with 15 bases in between. The CDR3 sequence is 14 residues long. Germline CDR1 SGHDT, CDR2 YYEEEE. The CDR3 region is CASSPGQQSDTQYF. Written as DNA, the CDR3 is TGTGCCAGCAGCCCTGGACAGCAAAGTGATACGCAGTATTTT.

The chain employs TRBV29-1 and TRBJ1-5; D is ambiguous. Trimming stripped 2 bases from V and 6 bases from J, with 8 bases between. The germline gives CDR1 SQVTM, CDR2 ANQGSEA. CDR3 size: 12 residues. The CDR3 here is CSVEFAGQPQHF. The DNA of the CDR3 is TGCAGCGTTGAATTTGCGGGTCAGCCCCAGCATTTT.

The chain is built from TRBV7-8 and TRBJ2-3, with D maybe TRBD1 (5 bases). This CDR3 spans 13 amino acids. The V gene lost 1 base and the J gene lost 7 bases, with 9 bases spanning the gap. Germline CDR1 SGHVS, CDR2 FQNEAQ. The CDR3 DNA reads as TGTGCCAGCAGCTTAGTGGCGGACAATACGCAGTATTTT. Amino acid sequence: CASSLVADNTQYF.

This chain joins TRBV7-2 and TRBJ2-7; tentatively, D is TRBD1 (5 bases). Germline CDR1 is SGHTA and CDR2 is FQGNSA. CDR3 length equals 14 residues. Trimming left V 3 bases short and J 1 base short, with 10 bases between. CDR3: CASSLSRESYEQYF. The CDR3 DNA reads as TGTGCCAGCAGCTTGTCCAGGGAATCCTACGAGCAGTACTTC.

The gene calls are TRBV28 and TRBJ2-7; perhaps TRBD2 as D (6 bases). V shed 5 bases and J shed 6 bases, with 14 bases lying between them. The CDR3 sequence is 13 residues long. Germline loops: CDR1 MDHEN, CDR2 SYDVKM. The CDR3 DNA is TGTGCCAGCAGTGTGGGGGGAGTGAGCGAGCAGTACTTC. Its protein is CASSVGGVSEQYF. Variable domain in full (rest from reference TRBV28 and TRBJ2-7): DVKVTQSSRYLVKRTGEKVFLECVQDMDHENMFWYRQDPGLGLRLIYFSYDVKMKEKGDIPEGYSVSREKKERFSLILESASTNQTSMYLCASSVGGVSEQYFGPGTRLTVT.

The chain is built from TRBV27 and TRBJ2-5; 9 bases align to TRBD1. The CDR3 is made up of 16 amino acids. Germline loops: CDR1 MNHEY, CDR2 SMNVEV (reference sequence). The V and J ends lost 9 bases and 4 bases, in that order; junction bases with no gene match: 15. CDR3 in amino acids: CARTPRTGERGETQYF. In nucleotides, the CDR3 is TGTGCCAGAACTCCCCGGACAGGGGAAAGGGGAGAGACCCAGTACTTC.

The V and J genes are TRBV2 and TRBJ1-1; D might be TRBD1 (5 bases). CDR3 size: 14 residues. The germline V gene has CDR1 SNHLY and CDR2 FYNNEI. V gave up 6 bases and J gave up 11 bases, with 22 bases separating them. The chain's CDR3 is CASSPQDPGFGAFF. CDR3 nucleotide sequence: TGTGCCAGCAGCCCACAAGACCCAGGGTTTGGGGCTTTCTTT. Combining the CDR3 with reference TRBV2 and TRBJ1-1 gives the whole variable domain EPEVTQTPSHQVTQMGQEVILRCVPISNHLYFYWYRQILGQKVEFLVSFYNNEISEKSEIFDDQFSVERPDGSNFTLKIRSTKLEDSAMYFCASSPQDPGFGAFFGQGTRLTVV.

The V gene is TRBV11-2, the J gene TRBJ1-1, with 8 nucleotides matching TRBD1. The germline V gene has CDR1 SGHAT and CDR2 FQNNGV. V trimming: 4 bases; J trimming: 6 bases; junction bases outside the gene matches: 10. This CDR3 contains 15 residues. The DNA for the CDR3 is TGTGCCAGCAGCTCAATACAGCAGGGGGCACCTGAAGCTTTCTTT. Protein: CASSSIQQGAPEAFF.

The V and J genes are TRBV5-8 and TRBJ1-1; 7 positions agree with TRBD1. V shed 4 bases and J 5 bases; nucleotides not matched to a gene: 14. The CDR3 covers 16 residues. CDR1 and CDR2 from the germline V gene are SGHTS and YDEGEE. CDR3 protein: CASSQNPDRALTEAFF. The DNA of the CDR3 is TGTGCCAGCAGCCAAAACCCCGACAGGGCTCTGACTGAAGCTTTCTTT.

The V and J genes are TRBV27 and TRBJ1-2, with a tentative D call TRBD1 (5 bases). The germline V gene has CDR1 MNHEY and CDR2 SMNVEV (reference sequence). V was shortened by 2 bases and J by 7 bases, with 11 bases between the two germline ends. The CDR3 runs to 13 residues. CDR3 region: CASSLQPGLGYTF. CDR3 coding DNA: TGTGCCAGCAGTTTACAACCAGGGCTTGGCTACACCTTC.

This clone has a single count. The chain recombines TRBV4-1 with TRBJ2-6; no reliable D call. Germline lookup yields CDR1 MGHRA and CDR2 YSYEKL. V gave up 0 bases and J gave up 1 base, with 22 bases separating them. The CDR3 is 21 residues long. As DNA, the CDR3 is TGCGCCAGCAGCCAAGATCTTCGTCTACCTGGAGCCCTTTCTGGGGCCAACGTCCTGACTTTC. Protein product: CASSQDLRLPGALSGANVLTF.

The genes are TRBV10-1 and TRBJ2-7; 10 bases map to TRBD2. CDR1 WNHNN and CDR2 SYGVQD come from the germline V gene (reference sequence). The CDR3 covers 14 residues. With 5 bases clipped from V and 4 bases from J, the junction kept 5 bases outside the gene matches. CDR3 DNA: TGCGCCAGCAGTCCAGCGGGGGGGCGGTACGAGCAGTACTTC. Protein: CASSPAGGRYEQYF.

The chain joins TRBV4-1 to TRBJ2-2, with D maybe TRBD2 (5 bases). The CDR3 is 14 residues long. The V and J ends lost 4 bases and 4 bases respectively, with 10 bases between them. Germline lookup yields CDR1 MGHRA and CDR2 YSYEKL. CDR3 DNA sequence: TGCGCCAGCAGCCCCGGACTTTTCACCGGGGAGCTGTTTTTT. Translated, it gives CASSPGLFTGELFF.

The rearrangement links TRBV7-8 to TRBJ2-5, with no clear D. Germline CDR1 is SGHVS and CDR2 is FQNEAQ. The CDR3 loop spans 15 amino acids. Trimming removed 3 bases from V and 2 bases from J, with 13 bases in between. The DNA for the CDR3 is TGTGCCAGCAGCTTCGAGAACCTCCGTCAAGAGACCCAGTACTTC. Translating it yields CASSFENLRQETQYF.

The chain is built from TRBV4-1 and TRBJ2-3, with TRBD2 identical over 9 bases. V trimming: 0 bases; J trimming: 6 bases; junction bases outside the gene matches: 7. Germline CDR1 MGHRA, CDR2 YSYEKL. CDR3 length equals 16 residues. The CDR3 is CASSQDSWRGGDTQYF. The CDR3 DNA is TGCGCCAGCAGCCAAGATAGTTGGCGGGGGGGCGATACGCAGTATTTT.

This clone occurred once. This chain joins TRBV3-1 (or the pseudogene TRBV3-2) and TRBJ2-7; weak D call: TRBD2 (5 bases). V lost 1 base and J 3 bases, leaving 16 bases between the germline ends. The CDR3 has 16 residues. Germline values: CDR1 LGHDT, CDR2 YNNKEL (reference sequence). CDR3 DNA sequence: TGTGCCAGCAGCCAAGGGGGAGCCAACCTATACTACGAGCAGTACTTC. Translating it yields CASSQGGANLYYEQYF.

This clone has only one observation. V is TRBV5-4 and J is TRBJ2-3, with TRBD1 matching over 7 bases. The J segment lost 9 bases and the V segment lost 4 bases, leaving 8 bases of the junction unmatched. The CDR3 extends over 13 amino acids. Germline assignment: CDR1 SGHNT and CDR2 YYREEE (reference sequence). The CDR3 DNA reads TGTGCCAGCAGCCCGGCCGACAGGGTGACGCAGTATTTT. Translated, it gives CASSPADRVTQYF.